The present entry profiles one T cell receptor beta chain with its context. The sample is drawn from a study of blood T cell repertoires in COVID-19. On the study more broadly: The analysed material was cDNA or gDNA that came from T cells, B-cell-depleted T cells, or PBMCs.

In the original analysis: Estimation of nucleated cell counts was performed using reference gene primer amplification. Profiling relied on immunoSEQ multiplex PCR, and the TCRdb table lists in-frame clones only, not all of them. V, J and clone size derive from that table, while D and trimming were established from the DNA sequence. In the table there are about 93,000 clones, roughly 90% of which are singletons. The CDR3 consists of 16 residues. Germline CDR1 is MNHEY and CDR2 is SVGEGT. The V end was cut by 2 bases, the J end by 5 bases, with 17 bases between. The chain has TRBV6-2 or TRBV6-3 and TRBJ2-3, with D perhaps matching TRBD2 (7 bases). Input material: peripheral blood. The TCR was taken from a human donor with active COVID-19. The donor label of this sample is uncertain. CDR3 loop: CASSYDGRGAKDTQYF. Written as DNA, the CDR3 is TGTGCCAGCAGTTACGATGGACGGGGGGCGAAAGATACGCAGTATTTT.